This TCR beta chain was observed in a study of T cells in Graves' hyperthyroidism and ophthalmopathy. Study at large: Peripheral blood was secured at the point of initial diagnosis, before any treatment.

Diagnoses rested on clinical symptoms, serum thyroxine and TRAb, thyroid ultrasound and orbital computed tomography. Each 10 ml fresh peripheral blood draw supplied the PBMCs. The length of the CDR3 is 17 residues. CDR1 is SEHNR and CDR2 is FQNEAQ in the germline V gene (reference sequence). The germline V and J ends were trimmed by 5 bases and 3 bases, with 22 bases remaining between them. Researchers took RNA transcripts and amplified the TCR beta CDR3 regions from them. First-round RT-PCR of the TCR CDR3 relied on the HTBI primer set. TCRdb passed the multiplex PCR reads through MiXCR, listing each CDR3 protein once. The table shows about 680,000 distinct CDR3 sequences, with about 35% occurring only once.

The sample comprised blood. The clonotype originates from a middle-aged woman with Graves' hyperthyroidism. V is TRBV7-9 and J is TRBJ1-2; D is perhaps TRBD1 (5 bases). CDR3 nucleotides: TGTGCCAGCAGCGAGGGGAACGGGGCAGGCTACCACTATGGCTACACCTTC. This translates into CASSEGNGAGYHYGYTF. Together with reference TRBV7-9 and TRBJ1-2, the CDR3 gives the full variable domain: DTGVSQNPRHKITKRGQNVTFRCDPISEHNRLYWYRQTLGQGPEFLTYFQNEAQLEKSRLLSDRFSAERPKGSFSTLEIQRTEQGDSAMYLCASSEGNGAGYHYGYTFGSGTRLTVV.